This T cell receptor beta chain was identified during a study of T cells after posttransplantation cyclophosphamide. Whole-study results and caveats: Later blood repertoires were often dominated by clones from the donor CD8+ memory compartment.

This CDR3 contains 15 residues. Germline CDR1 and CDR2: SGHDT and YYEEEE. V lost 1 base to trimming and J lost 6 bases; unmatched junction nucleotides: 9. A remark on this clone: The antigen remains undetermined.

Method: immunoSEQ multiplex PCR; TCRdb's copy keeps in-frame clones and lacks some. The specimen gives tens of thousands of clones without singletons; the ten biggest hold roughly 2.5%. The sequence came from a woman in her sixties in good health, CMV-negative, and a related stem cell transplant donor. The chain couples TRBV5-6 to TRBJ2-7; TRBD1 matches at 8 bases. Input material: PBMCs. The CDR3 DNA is TGTGCCAGCAGCTTGCCAGGGGGCGAAGGGGTCGAGCAGTACTTC. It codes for CASSLPGGEGVEQYF. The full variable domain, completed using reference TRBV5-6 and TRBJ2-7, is DAGVTQSPTHLIKTRGQQVTLRCSPKSGHDTVSWYQQALGQGPQFIFQYYEEEERQRGNFPDRFSGHQFPNYSSELNVNALLLGDSALYLCASSLPGGEGVEQYFGPGTRLTVT.